What follows are 13 T cell receptor beta chains derived from one specimen sequenced in a study of blood T cells in healthy people across ages. Combining a sample-barcoded 5' primer with a J-beta primer mix, a second PCR ran for roughly 6 to 11 cycles. TCRdb reprocessed the 5' RACE reads with MiXCR, giving one entry per CDR3 protein. This table has 1.8 million or so distinct CDR3 sequences, about 39% appearing once. Sequencing input: blood. The source is a human donor in good health.

This clonotype was counted between two and nine times. V is TRBV27 and J is TRBJ2-7; 7 bases match TRBD1. The V and J ends lost 4 bases and 7 bases, in that order; junction bases with no gene match: 10. This CDR3 is built from 14 residues. From germline, CDR1 is MNHEY and CDR2 SMNVEV (reference sequence). This CDR3 reads CASSSDRAYGEQYF. CDR3 coding DNA: TGTGCCAGCAGTTCCGACAGGGCCTATGGGGAGCAGTACTTC.

This chain joins TRBV7-9 and TRBJ2-6; TRBD2 aligns across 7 bases. The CDR3 consists of 17 residues. CDR1 and CDR2 (germline): SEHNR, FQNEAQ (reference sequence). Trimming took 4 bases from V and 2 from J; bases not matched to a gene: 8. The CDR3 protein is CASSSPREEPGANVLTF. CDR3 DNA sequence: TGTGCCAGCAGCTCACCCCGGGAGGAACCTGGGGCCAACGTCCTGACTTTC. The full variable domain, with the rest looked up from reference TRBV7-9 and TRBJ2-6, is DTGVSQNPRHKITKRGQNVTFRCDPISEHNRLYWYRQTLGQGPEFLTYFQNEAQLEKSRLLSDRFSAERPKGSFSTLEIQRTEQGDSAMYLCASSSPREEPGANVLTFGAGSRLTVL.

The rearrangement uses TRBV20-1 and TRBJ1-4; D not resolved. Germline CDR1 is DFQATT and CDR2 is SNEGSKA (reference sequence). Trimming stripped 2 bases from V and 8 bases from J, with 12 bases between. CDR3 length equals 13 residues. The CDR3 protein is CSARRISGEKLFF. CDR3 nucleotides: TGCAGTGCTAGAAGGATCTCTGGAGAAAAACTGTTTTTT.

This clonotype was counted a few times. This chain uses TRBV6-6 with TRBJ1-4; D gene ambiguous. The CDR3 sequence is 17 residues long. Per germline, CDR1 MNHNY and CDR2 SVGAGI (reference sequence). V lost 0 bases and J 0 bases, leaving 11 bases between the germline ends. The CDR3 DNA follows: TGTGCCAGCAGTTACTCTGGGCAGGCAACAACTAATGAAAAACTGTTTTTT. It encodes CASSYSGQATTNEKLFF.

This sequence joins TRBV5-1 and TRBJ2-2, with D perhaps matching TRBD2 (6 bases). In germline, CDR1 is SGHRS, CDR2 YFSETQ. The CDR3 extends over 16 amino acids. The V end was cut by 4 bases, the J end by 3 bases, with 16 bases between. As DNA, the CDR3 is TGCGCCAGCAGCCGAACTACGACTAGAGACACCGGGGAGCTGTTTTTT. Protein: CASSRTTTRDTGELFF. The entire variable domain, with the rest obtained from reference TRBV5-1 and TRBJ2-2, is as follows: KAGVTQTPRYLIKTRGQQVTLSCSPISGHRSVSWYQQTPGQGLQFLFEYFSETQRNKGNFPGRFSGRQFSNSRSEMNVSTLELGDSALYLCASSRTTTRDTGELFFGEGSRLTVL.

This clonotype was counted between two and nine times. V is TRBV6-5 and J is TRBJ2-1, with TRBD2 matching over 11 bases. J lost 4 bases, V lost 6 bases, and 8 bases had no gene match. Germline V gene data show CDR1 as MNHEY and CDR2 as SVGAGI. The CDR3 has 16 residues. The CDR3 is CASRPTSGGSYNEQFF. The CDR3 coding sequence is TGTGCCAGCAGGCCCACTAGCGGGGGCTCATACAATGAGCAGTTCTTC.

This clonotype has just a few counts. The rearrangement uses TRBV5-6 and TRBJ2-5; D gene unclear. Germline loops: CDR1 SGHDT, CDR2 YYEEEE. Trimming left V 10 bases short and J 4 bases short, with 14 bases between. The CDR3 extends over 12 amino acids. In DNA form, the CDR3 reads TGTGCCTGCTCCACCCCGGGAGAGACCCAGTACTTC. Protein: CACSTPGETQYF.

The J gene is TRBJ2-1, the V gene TRBV7-9; 11 bases are shared with TRBD1. Trimming took 5 bases from V and 7 from J; bases not matched to a gene: 16. Germline-derived CDR1 and CDR2 are SEHNR and FQNEAQ (reference sequence). The CDR3 spans 18 residues. CDR3 DNA: TGTGCCAGCAGCCGGGCCCCAATCGGGACAGGGGGTTTAAATGAGCAGTTCTTC. As protein: CASSRAPIGTGGLNEQFF.

The chain uses TRBV6-2 or TRBV6-3 and TRBJ1-2, with D hard to call. In germline, CDR1 is MNHEY, CDR2 SVGEGT. Trimming cost V 8 bases and J 4 bases, with 14 bases left between them. This CDR3 has 13 amino acids. CDR3 coding DNA: TGTGCCAGCGCCCGGGCGGGATTCTATGGCTACACCTTC. It specifies CASARAGFYGYTF.

As for this clonotype: A read error may produce the germline difference seen at one junction end. The chain has TRBV2 and TRBJ2-7; D uncertain. The J call may be wrong; the DNA end is better matched by TRBJ2-5. Germline CDR1 is SNHLY and CDR2 is FYNNEI. CDR3 length: 15 amino acids. This CDR3 reads CGSSGLAGKWETQYF. CDR3 DNA: TGTGGCAGCAGTGGTCTTGCAGGAAAGTGGGAGACCCAGTACTTC.

This clonotype was seen a few times. This chain uses TRBV7-2 with TRBJ1-2, with D maybe TRBD1 (6 bases). V was pared by 1 base and J by 4 bases, with 13 bases between. The CDR3 extends over 15 amino acids. Germline V lookup: CDR1 SGHTA, CDR2 FQGNSA. CDR3 sequence: CASSLDYDRSYGYTF. In DNA, the CDR3 is TGTGCCAGCAGCTTAGATTACGACAGGTCCTATGGCTACACCTTC.

V gene TRBV4-1 combines with J gene TRBJ2-1, with 7 bases lining up with TRBD2. The V gene's germline CDR1 is MGHRA and CDR2 YSYEKL. V lost 1 base and J lost 13; bases outside the gene matches: 16. The CDR3 has 16 residues. In DNA form, the CDR3 reads TGCGCCAGCAGCCAAGGCCCTAGCGGCCTCCAAGAGACTCAGTTCTTC. It encodes CASSQGPSGLQETQFF.

This chain links TRBV15 with TRBJ2-4; no clear D. Germline V lookup: CDR1 LNHNV, CDR2 YYDKDF (reference sequence). This CDR3 region has 13 residues. V was cut by 0 bases and J by 13 bases, with 13 bases left in between. CDR3 sequence: CATSRDRGQQQYF. In DNA form, the CDR3 reads TGTGCCACCAGCAGAGATCGTGGTCAGCAGCAGTACTTC.